This TCR beta chain originates from a study of blood T cell repertoires in COVID-19. Study-level background: COVID-19 samples from acute and convalescent phases originated in the United States, Italy and Spain. PBMCs, B-cell-depleted T cells, or T cells were the source of the cDNA or gDNA that made up the material.

Seattle's enrolled individuals joined amid active infection and were then monitored longitudinally. V was pared by 2 bases and J by 3 bases, with 12 bases between. Germline V lookup: CDR1 SGHRS, CDR2 YFSETQ. The CDR3 covers 15 residues. Profiled with immunoSEQ multiplex PCR; TCRdb holds only in-frame clones, not every one. The sample lists about 280,000 clones, 65% to 90% occurring once. The chain uses TRBV5-1 and TRBJ2-1; D is perhaps TRBD2 (6 bases). The sequencing input was peripheral blood. This clonotype was sampled from a woman in her seventies with COVID-19, enrolled during active disease. The CDR3 nucleotides are TGCGCCAGCAGCTTAGGCTCTAGCGTCTACAATGAGCAGTTCTTC. Translating gives CASSLGSSVYNEQFF.